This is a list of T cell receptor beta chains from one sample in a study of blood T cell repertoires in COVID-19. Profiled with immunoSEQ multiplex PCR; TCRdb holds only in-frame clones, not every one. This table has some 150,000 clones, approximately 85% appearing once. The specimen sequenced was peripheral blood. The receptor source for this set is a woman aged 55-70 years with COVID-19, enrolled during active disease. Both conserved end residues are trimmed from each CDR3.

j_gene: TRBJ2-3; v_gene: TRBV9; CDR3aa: ASSVGAGADTQY
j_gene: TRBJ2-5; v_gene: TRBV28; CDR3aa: ASSFGQGAGETQY
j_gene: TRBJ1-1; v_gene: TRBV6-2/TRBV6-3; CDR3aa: ASSSQGERTEAF
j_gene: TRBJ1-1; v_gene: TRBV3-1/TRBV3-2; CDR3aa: ASSQDSAGYTEAF
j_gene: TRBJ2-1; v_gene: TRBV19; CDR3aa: ASSITTGQGYNEQF
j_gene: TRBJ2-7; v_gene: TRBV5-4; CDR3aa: ASSLVGYSYEQY
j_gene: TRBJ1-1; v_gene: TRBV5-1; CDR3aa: ASSLGQGNAPMNTEAF
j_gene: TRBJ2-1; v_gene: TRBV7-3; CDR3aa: ASSLGGPSYNEQF
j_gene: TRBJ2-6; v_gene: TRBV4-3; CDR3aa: ASSHHWTVRSGANVLT
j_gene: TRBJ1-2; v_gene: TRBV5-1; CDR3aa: ASSVEGANYGYT
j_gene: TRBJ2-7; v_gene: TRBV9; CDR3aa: ASSNPRGGITYEQY
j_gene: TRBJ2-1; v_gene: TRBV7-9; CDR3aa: ASSAGGVGYNEQF
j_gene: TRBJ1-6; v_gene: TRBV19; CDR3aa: ASTPRREMYNSPLH
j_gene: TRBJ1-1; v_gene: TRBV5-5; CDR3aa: ASSFYRGGMNTEAF
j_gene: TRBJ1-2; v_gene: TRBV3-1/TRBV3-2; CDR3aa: ASSLRDSYGYT
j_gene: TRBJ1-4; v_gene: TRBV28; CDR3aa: ASSPPPRGEKLF
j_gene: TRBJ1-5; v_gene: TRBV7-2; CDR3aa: ASSLRQGINQPQH
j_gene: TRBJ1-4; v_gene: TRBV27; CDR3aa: ASSLSENEKLF
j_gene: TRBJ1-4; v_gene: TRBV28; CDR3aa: ASRGGAGTKQEKLF
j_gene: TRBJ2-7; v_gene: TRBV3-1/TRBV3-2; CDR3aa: ASSPTGAGRSYEQY
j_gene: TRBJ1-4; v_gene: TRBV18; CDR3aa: ASSAGTGWNEKLF
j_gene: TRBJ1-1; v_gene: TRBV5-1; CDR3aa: ASSLAGGPEAF
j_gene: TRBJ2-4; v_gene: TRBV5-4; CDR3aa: ASSLAVLAGGQAKNIQY
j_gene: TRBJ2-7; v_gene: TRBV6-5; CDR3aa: ASKVQGLHEQY
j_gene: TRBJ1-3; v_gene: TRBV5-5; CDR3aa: ASSFNRANSGNTIY
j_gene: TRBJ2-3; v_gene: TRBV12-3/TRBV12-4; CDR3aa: ASRKRPADTQY
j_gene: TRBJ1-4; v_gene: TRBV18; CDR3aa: ASSPEQGFTNEKLF
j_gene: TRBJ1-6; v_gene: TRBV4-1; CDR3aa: ASSQVQNSYNSPLH
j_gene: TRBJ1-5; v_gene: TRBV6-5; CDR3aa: ASRPRQGFQPQH
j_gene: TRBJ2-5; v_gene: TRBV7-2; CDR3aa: ASSLEPGGAKETQY
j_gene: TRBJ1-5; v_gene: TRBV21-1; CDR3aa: ASSKALLRQGDDQPQH
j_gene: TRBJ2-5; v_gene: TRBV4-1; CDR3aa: ASSQVQGIQETQY
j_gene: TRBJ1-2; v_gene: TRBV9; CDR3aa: ASSAGTMGGYT
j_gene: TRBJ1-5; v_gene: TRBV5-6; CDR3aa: ASSLGTANQPQH
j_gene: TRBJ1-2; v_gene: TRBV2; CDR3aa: ASSEATGPYYGYT
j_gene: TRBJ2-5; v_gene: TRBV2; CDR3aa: ASHAGEETQY
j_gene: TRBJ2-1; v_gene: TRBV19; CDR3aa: ASSISGGASYNEQF
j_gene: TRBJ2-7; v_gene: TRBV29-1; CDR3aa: SVGSPSLGRVANEQY
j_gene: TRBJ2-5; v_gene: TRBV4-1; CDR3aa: ASSPQAGLAETHQRETQY
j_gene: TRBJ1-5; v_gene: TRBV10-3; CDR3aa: AISAVQGADQPQH
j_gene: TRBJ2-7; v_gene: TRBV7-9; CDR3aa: ASSLLTPRIDEQY